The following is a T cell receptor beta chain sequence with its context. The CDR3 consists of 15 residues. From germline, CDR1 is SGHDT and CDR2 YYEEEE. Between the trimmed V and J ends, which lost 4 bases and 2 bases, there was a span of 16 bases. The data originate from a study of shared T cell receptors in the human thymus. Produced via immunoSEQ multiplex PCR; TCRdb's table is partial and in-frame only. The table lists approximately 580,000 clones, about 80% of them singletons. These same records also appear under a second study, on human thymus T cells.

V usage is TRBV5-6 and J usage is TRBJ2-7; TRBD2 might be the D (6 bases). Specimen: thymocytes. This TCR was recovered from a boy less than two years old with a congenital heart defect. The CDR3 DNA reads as TGTGCCAGCAGCCCCGGAGGGAGGTGGGCCTACGAGCAGTACTTC. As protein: CASSPGGRWAYEQYF.